The 9 T cell receptor beta chains given below trace back to one sample, sequenced in a study of OX40 agonist ivuxolimab in advanced cancers. The data were produced by immunoSEQ multiplex PCR, yet TCRdb's version contains in-frame clones alone and is incomplete. The sample gives 73,000 or so clones, about 90% of which show up once; roughly 0.72% is in the top ten. This specimen consisted of CD4+ or CD8+ T cells sorted from blood, obtained in a trial of the OX40 agonist ivuxolimab. The receptors were gathered from an adult with an advanced solid tumor such as melanoma, head and neck, liver or kidney cancer.

V is TRBV30 and J is TRBJ2-2; TRBD2 agrees at 12 bases. Germline V gives CDR1 GTSNPN, CDR2 SVGIG (reference sequence). This CDR3 region has 15 residues. Trimming at V came to 2 bases and at J to 5 bases, leaving 3 bases not matched to a gene. CDR3 DNA: TGTGCCTGGAGTACCGGACTAGCGGGAACCGGGGAGCTGTTTTTT. This gives the protein CAWSTGLAGTGELFF.

CDR3 bases: TGCGCCAGCAGGGGACAGGGGGATCAGCCCCAGCATTTT. It encodes CASRGQGDQPQHF. The chain joins TRBV10-2 to TRBJ1-5, with 11 positions matching TRBD1. The CDR3 length is 13 residues. The J segment lost 5 bases and the V segment lost 6 bases, leaving 0 bases of the junction unmatched. Per the germline V gene, CDR1 is WSHSY and CDR2 is SAAADI.

The chain recombines TRBV6-6 with TRBJ1-2; the D is unclear. The CDR3 runs 14 residues. The V and J ends lost 7 bases and 2 bases respectively, with 14 bases between them. Per germline, CDR1 MNHNY and CDR2 SVGAGI (reference sequence). CDR3 DNA: TGTGCCAGCACCACATCGTGGGGAAACTATGGCTACACCTTC. It translates to CASTTSWGNYGYTF.

The chain carries TRBV4-1 and TRBJ1-1, with no clear D. The CDR3 is 14 residues long. Germline V lookup: CDR1 MGHRA, CDR2 YSYEKL. V lost 1 base, J lost 11 bases, and 17 bases lay in between. CDR3 loop: CASSQGLRTREAFF. The CDR3 DNA reads TGCGCCAGCAGCCAAGGTCTCAGGACCCGTGAGGCTTTCTTT.

This chain's CDR3 is CASSTSVSLAKNIQYF. CDR3 nucleotides: TGCGCCAGCAGCACCAGCGTGAGTTTAGCCAAAAACATTCAGTACTTC. The chain uses TRBV5-1 and TRBJ2-4; D ambiguous. Germline lookup yields CDR1 SGHRS and CDR2 YFSETQ. The CDR3 extends over 16 amino acids. The V end lost 4 bases, the J end lost 0 bases, and 14 bases lay between the germline ends.

J is TRBJ1-4 and V is TRBV19; 7 nucleotides line up with TRBD1. The length of the CDR3 is 17 residues. J gave up 6 bases and V 1 base, and 11 bases lay outside the gene matches. In germline, CDR1 is LNHDA, CDR2 SQIVND (reference sequence). CDR3 in DNA: TGTGCCAGTAGTATAGTCCCCCCGGGGACAGAGGATGAAAAACTGTTTTTT. Translating it yields CASSIVPPGTEDEKLFF.

The chain carries TRBV9 and TRBJ2-3, with D possibly being TRBD2 (6 bases). The CDR3 spans 14 residues. The germline gives CDR1 SGDLS, CDR2 YYNGEE. V gave up 4 bases and J gave up 3 bases, with 12 bases separating them. This chain's CDR3 is CASSRTGGTDTQYF. In DNA form, the CDR3 reads TGTGCCAGCAGCCGAACCGGGGGTACAGATACGCAGTATTTT.

The chain combines TRBV6-5 with TRBJ2-1, with 11 positions matching TRBD1. Germline-derived CDR1 and CDR2 are MNHEY and SVGAGI. The ends lost 2 bases at V and 4 bases at J; junction bases unmatched: 4. This CDR3 comprises 16 residues. The CDR3 here is CASSYDGTGGYNEQFF. Here the CDR3 DNA reads TGTGCCAGCAGTTACGACGGGACAGGGGGATACAATGAGCAGTTCTTC.

The V call is TRBV5-1, the J call TRBJ2-6; a weak D match, TRBD1 (6 bases). The V end was cut by 4 bases, the J end by 0 bases, with 14 bases between. CDR3 length equals 17 residues. Germline CDR1 and CDR2: SGHRS and YFSETQ. CDR3 nucleotide sequence: TGCGCCAGCAGCGTACAGGGTAGGGCCTCTGGGGCCAACGTCCTGACTTTC. Translated: CASSVQGRASGANVLTF.